This TCR beta chain was documented in a study of cytomegalovirus exposure and HLA in healthy donors. At the level of the study: The use of the same platform for the 100 to 150 validation repertoires and the roughly 630 first-cohort repertoires was reported by a later analysis. Study-level points and caveats: Most TCR sequences showed up rarely, but some public TCRs showed up in many donors. In vitro checks showed that a few CMV-associated chains really do target CMV antigens.

Profiling relied on immunoSEQ multiplex PCR, and the TCRdb table lists in-frame clones only, not all of them. The sample includes 95,000 to 150,000 clones, around 90% of them seen just once. The V gene's germline CDR1 is MGHRA and CDR2 YSYEKL. Trimming removed 1 base at V and 4 bases at J, with 8 bases between. The CDR3 runs 13 residues. The donors were part of the validation cohort, which consisted of 120 subjects and was separate from the first cohort of 666 subjects. Points on this clone: Its antigen is not known.

The gene calls are TRBV4-1 and TRBJ2-7, with unresolved D. This TCR was recovered from a woman aged 18-29 years in good health and CMV-seronegative. Sequenced: PBMCs. The CDR3 DNA reads as TGCGCCAGCAGCCAAGTGAGGTTTTACGAGCAGTACTTC. This translates into CASSQVRFYEQYF.